These 13 T cell receptor beta chains were sequenced from one sample in a study of blood T cell repertoires in COVID-19 (dated by TCRdb to between 2020 and 2021). The library was built by means of the immunoSEQ multiplex PCR assay. TCRdb mirrors the immuneACCESS table, restricted to in-frame sequences. Some clones are absent from its copies; in checked studies, under half trace to an unresolved V gene, and the reason for the others is unknown. The sample table shows some 150,000 clones, and approximately 90% are seen once. Over 0.85% of the sample lies in the top ten. Input material: peripheral blood. The receptors stem from a woman aged 50 to 60 with acute or convalescent COVID-19.

The chain employs TRBV4-2 and TRBJ2-1; possibly TRBD2 for D (5 bases). V lost 0 bases and J lost 0, with 9 bases in between. Germline-derived CDR1 and CDR2 are LGHNA and YNFKEQ. The CDR3 runs to 16 residues. The CDR3 sequence is CASSQESGDSYNEQFF. The CDR3 DNA reads TGTGCCAGCAGCCAAGAGTCCGGGGACTCCTACAATGAGCAGTTCTTC.

The genes are TRBV5-6 and TRBJ1-2, with D tentatively TRBD1 (6 bases). V was trimmed by 4 bases and J by 5 bases, leaving 12 bases between them. Germline V gene sequence: CDR1 SGHDT, CDR2 YYEEEE. This CDR3 has 13 amino acids. The CDR3: CASSIGQGYGYTF. CDR3 nucleotides: TGTGCCAGCAGCATTGGCCAGGGGTATGGCTACACCTTC. The full variable domain, completed using reference TRBV5-6 and TRBJ1-2, is DAGVTQSPTHLIKTRGQQVTLRCSPKSGHDTVSWYQQALGQGPQFIFQYYEEEERQRGNFPDRFSGHQFPNYSSELNVNALLLGDSALYLCASSIGQGYGYTFGSGTRLTVV.

This clone has more than one count but fewer than ten. This chain joins TRBV30 and TRBJ2-1, with 8 positions matching TRBD2. The CDR3 spans 16 residues. V lost 0 bases to trimming and J lost 8 bases; unmatched junction nucleotides: 12. Germline loops: CDR1 GTSNPN, CDR2 SVGIG (reference sequence). The CDR3 region has the DNA TGTGCCTGGAGTGTACCCTTTACGGGGGGGCAGGATGAGCAGTTCTTC. Translating gives CAWSVPFTGGQDEQFF.

The gene calls are TRBV11-3 and TRBJ2-3, with 8 bases aligning to TRBD2. Germline lookup yields CDR1 SGHNT and CDR2 YENEEA. V shed 1 base and J 2 bases; nucleotides not matched to a gene: 5. The CDR3 covers 16 residues. The CDR3 spells CASSLVAGGSTDTQYF. DNA of the CDR3: TGTGCCAGCAGCTTAGTTGCGGGGGGCTCCACAGATACGCAGTATTTT.

This clone came up once. This chain joins TRBV23-1 and TRBJ1-2; 8 positions agree with TRBD1. TRBV23-1 is annotated as an ORF whose role is uncertain. This CDR3 is built from 19 residues. The J segment lost 4 bases and the V segment lost 2 bases, leaving 18 bases of the junction unmatched. The CDR3: CASSQPSPGRGQISYGYTF. DNA for the CDR3: TGCGCCAGCAGTCAACCTAGCCCGGGCAGGGGGCAGATTTCCTATGGCTACACCTTC.

The CDR3 protein is CASSERDRGNQPQHF. The CDR3 nucleotides read TGTGCCAGCAGTGAAAGGGACAGGGGCAATCAGCCCCAGCATTTT. The chain combines TRBV2 with TRBJ1-5; 9 bases fit TRBD1. This CDR3 is built from 15 residues. Trimming removed 2 bases from V and 2 bases from J; junction bases left unmatched: 1. Germline values: CDR1 SNHLY, CDR2 FYNNEI.

The rearrangement joins TRBV4-1 to TRBJ2-7; TRBD1 aligns across 10 bases. The V gene end was trimmed by 2 bases and the J gene end by 5 bases; junction bases not matched to a gene: 9. The CDR3 is 16 residues long. Germline V gives CDR1 MGHRA, CDR2 YSYEKL. CDR3 region: CASSQKSRDRGHEQYF. The DNA for the CDR3 is TGCGCCAGCAGCCAAAAGAGCCGGGACAGGGGCCACGAGCAGTACTTC.

This clone was detected only once. The rearrangement uses TRBV6-6 and TRBJ2-7; perhaps TRBD1 as D (7 bases). V gave up 6 bases and J gave up 5 bases, with 17 bases separating them. The CDR3 loop spans 14 amino acids. The V gene's germline CDR1 is MNHNY and CDR2 SVGAGI (reference sequence). CDR3 sequence (DNA): TGTGCCAGCAGACAGGGGACTCGCGTGAACGAGCAGTACTTC. Translation: CASRQGTRVNEQYF.

The V gene is TRBV7-3, the J gene TRBJ2-7; 9 bases line up with TRBD2. The germline V gene encodes CDR1 SGHTA and CDR2 FQGTGA. Trimming cost V 2 bases and J 5 bases; bases outside gene matches: 4. The CDR3 has 14 amino acids. The CDR3 is CASSLQAGGHEQYF. CDR3 nucleotides: TGTGCCAGCAGCTTACAAGCGGGAGGCCACGAGCAGTACTTC.

The chain uses TRBV6-1 and TRBJ1-2, with D unclear. Germline CDR1 reads MNHNS; CDR2 reads SASEGT. V was shortened by 0 bases and J by 4 bases, with 9 bases between the two germline ends. CDR3 length: 14 residues. In DNA form, the CDR3 reads TGTGCCAGCAGTGAAGCACCAGATCCCTATGGCTACACCTTC. This sequence encodes CASSEAPDPYGYTF.

This clone was seen a handful of times. The chain links TRBV5-6 to TRBJ1-4, with TRBD1 matching 10 bases. The CDR3 runs 17 residues. The ends lost 2 bases at V and 8 bases at J; junction bases unmatched: 12. The germline CDR1 and CDR2 sequences are SGHDT and YYEEEE. In DNA, the CDR3 is TGTGCCAGCAGCTTATTCAAAGGAACGACAGGGGGCGAAAAACTGTTTTTT. Its protein product is CASSLFKGTTGGEKLFF.

This clone came up a few times. This chain links TRBV5-8 with TRBJ2-3; 8 nucleotides align to TRBD2. CDR1 is SGHTS and CDR2 is YDEGEE in the germline V gene. V was clipped by 4 bases and J by 3 bases; unmatched bases: 10. The CDR3 extends over 16 amino acids. The CDR3 region has the DNA TGTGCCAGCAGCCATCTCTTAGCGGGGACGACAGATACGCAGTATTTT. It is translated as CASSHLLAGTTDTQYF.

The chain recombines TRBV19 with TRBJ1-1; no firm D call. V was pared by 0 bases and J by 5 bases, with 4 bases between. The CDR3 loop spans 12 amino acids. Germline V CDR1 and CDR2: LNHDA, SQIVND (reference sequence). CDR3 nucleotide sequence: TGTGCCAGTAGTATAGAGAGGACTGAAGCTTTCTTT. Amino acid sequence: CASSIERTEAFF.